Below, 26 T cell receptor beta chains from the same sample are listed, as sequenced in a study of regulatory T cells in long-lasting Graves disease. For TCR beta, libraries came from iRepertoire HTBI primers and Arm-PCR of CDR3 regions. TCRdb reprocessed the multiplex PCR reads with MiXCR, giving one entry per CDR3 protein. The data contain 700,000 or so distinct CDR3 sequences, 25% to 30% of them singletons. Specified time point: persistent/refractory GD, antithyroid drugs over 5 years with positive TRAb. RNA extracted from PBMCs served as the sequencing template. The sequencing here drew on peripheral blood mononuclear cells (PBMCs), taken when the disease was refractory, from a patient treated with antithyroid drugs. The receptors were gathered from a female donor with Graves disease.

CDR3 loop: CATSRTGGDSPLHF. CDR3 nucleotide sequence: TGTGCCACCAGTAGGACAGGGGGCGATTCACCCCTCCACTTT. This chain uses TRBV15 with TRBJ1-6; 11 positions match TRBD1. The CDR3 contains 14 residues. CDR1 and CDR2 (germline): LNHNV, YYDKDF (reference sequence). Germline trimming cut 6 bases from V and 8 bases from J; bases unmatched to any gene: 3.

About this clonotype itself: One junction end does not reproduce the germline sequence, and a read error may be involved. This chain joins TRBV24-1 and TRBJ1-5; TRBD1 matches 8 bases. CDR3 size: 14 residues. The germline gives CDR1 KGHDR, CDR2 SFDVKD. The CDR3 reads CVTSDLQGTGPQHF. DNA for the CDR3: TGTGTCACCAGTGATCTTCAGGGGACAGGGCCCCAGCATTTT.

This clonotype was seen a handful of times. This rearrangement joins TRBV10-3 to TRBJ1-6, with D uncertain. This CDR3 is 13 amino acids long. Trimming took off 6 bases at V and 10 bases at J, with 13 bases between the two ends. Germline V gene data show CDR1 as ENHRY and CDR2 as SYGVKD. In DNA, the CDR3 is TGTGCCATCAGCCTCACAACGAGGTCACCCCTCCACTTT. Protein product: CAISLTTRSPLHF.

This chain connects TRBV5-6 to TRBJ1-2; a possible D gene is TRBD1 (5 bases). The germline V gene encodes CDR1 SGHDT and CDR2 YYEEEE. The CDR3 consists of 14 residues. The ends were cut back, 4 bases at V and 4 bases at J, with 14 bases in the middle. The CDR3 loop reads CASSGGARAYGYTF. In DNA, the CDR3 is TGTGCCAGCAGCGGAGGGGCCCGGGCCTATGGCTACACCTTC.

This rearrangement joins TRBV7-8 to TRBJ1-2; no firm D call. Trimming shortened V by 1 base and J by 8 bases, and 14 bases separated the two germline ends. There are 14 residues in the CDR3. Per germline, CDR1 SGHVS and CDR2 FQNEAQ. CDR3 sequence: CASSLGRDGGGYTF. In nucleotides, the CDR3 is TGTGCCAGCAGCTTAGGGCGAGACGGAGGGGGCTACACCTTC.

This chain joins TRBV9 and TRBJ1-1; no reliable D call. Trimming left V 1 base short and J 6 bases short, with 10 bases between. CDR3 size: 13 residues. Looked up from germline, CDR1 is SGDLS and CDR2 is YYNGEE. The CDR3 sequence: CASSVIRTAEAFF. The CDR3 DNA sequence: TGTGCCAGCAGCGTAATCCGCACTGCTGAAGCTTTCTTT.

This clonotype was seen once. CDR3 loop: CAWSPGARVAFF. The CDR3 bases are TGTGCCTGGAGTCCGGGGGCAAGGGTAGCTTTCTTT. The rearrangement uses TRBV30 and TRBJ1-1; D possibly corresponds to TRBD1 (6 bases). The CDR3 sequence is 12 residues long. V dropped 2 bases and J dropped 10 bases, with 14 bases sitting between them. Germline loops: CDR1 GTSNPN, CDR2 SVGIG (reference sequence).

This clonotype has only a few counts. The gene calls are TRBV5-8 and TRBJ2-2; 10 bases match TRBD1. The CDR3 spans 16 residues. V was pared by 0 bases and J by 4 bases, with 3 bases of the junction left unmatched. CDR1 SGHTS and CDR2 YDEGEE come from the germline V gene. CDR3 in amino acids: CASSLGTGGSTGELFF. CDR3 nucleotide sequence: TGTGCCAGCAGCTTGGGGACAGGGGGTTCCACCGGGGAGCTGTTTTTT.

The chain's CDR3 is CASSPSERAQETQYF. For the CDR3, the DNA is TGTGCCAGCAGTCCCTCCGAGAGGGCCCAAGAGACCCAGTACTTC. The chain is built from TRBV12-3 or TRBV12-4 and TRBJ2-5; D might be TRBD2 (5 bases). The CDR3 consists of 15 residues. Trimming left V 5 bases short and J 1 base short, with 14 bases between.

The chain employs TRBV3-1 and TRBJ1-2, with TRBD1 as a possible D gene (6 bases). The germline V gene has CDR1 LGHDT and CDR2 YNNKEL (reference sequence). The CDR3 has 15 amino acids. Trimming removed 2 bases from V and 5 bases from J, with 15 bases in between. The CDR3 region is CASSQQGSGRYGYTF. CDR3 in DNA: TGTGCCAGCAGCCAACAGGGGTCGGGTCGGTATGGCTACACCTTC.

This clonotype was observed a few times. The chain has TRBV5-1 and TRBJ2-7; D ambiguous. Germline assignment: CDR1 SGHRS and CDR2 YFSETQ. The CDR3 is 15 residues long. With 0 bases removed from V and 0 bases from J, the gap between germline ends came to 10 bases. CDR3 region: CASSLAPRSSYEQYF. The CDR3 nucleotides read TGCGCCAGCAGCTTGGCGCCGCGGAGCTCCTACGAGCAGTACTTC.

This chain links TRBV4-2 with TRBJ1-6; tentatively, D is TRBD1 (5 bases). This CDR3 has 13 residues. Germline values: CDR1 LGHNA, CDR2 YNFKEQ. The V end was cut by 0 bases, the J end by 9 bases, with 6 bases between. The CDR3 spells CASSQDQGSPLHF. The CDR3 DNA reads as TGTGCCAGCAGCCAAGATCAGGGTTCACCCCTCCACTTT.

This clonotype appeared a few times. This rearrangement joins TRBV11-1 to TRBJ2-5; 9 positions match TRBD2. Germline V gene data show CDR1 as SGHAT and CDR2 as FQDESV (reference sequence). J gave up 1 base and V 4 bases, and 4 bases lay outside the gene matches. The CDR3 runs 15 residues. The CDR3 protein is CASSSTSGPQETQYF. Here the CDR3 DNA reads TGTGCCAGCAGCTCGACTAGCGGACCCCAAGAGACCCAGTACTTC.

The rearrangement joins TRBV3-1 to TRBJ1-1; possible D gene TRBD1, 6 bases. The ends were cut back, 0 bases at V and 5 bases at J, with 16 bases in the middle. The germline V gene has CDR1 LGHDT and CDR2 YNNKEL (reference sequence). The CDR3 consists of 16 residues. Here the CDR3 reads CASSQDRGGGGTEAFF. CDR3 sequence (DNA): TGTGCCAGCAGCCAAGATCGCGGGGGCGGGGGGACTGAAGCTTTCTTT.

This chain joins TRBV30 and TRBJ1-5, with TRBD1 identical over 8 bases. Germline V gene data show CDR1 as GTSNPN and CDR2 as SVGIG (reference sequence). The V segment lost 5 bases and the J segment 2 bases; nucleotides outside the gene matches: 2. CDR3 length: 13 residues. In DNA form, the CDR3 reads TGTGCCTGGGGACAGGGAGGCAATCAGCCCCAGCATTTT. Protein product: CAWGQGGNQPQHF.

The rearrangement joins TRBV18 to TRBJ1-6; possibly TRBD1 for D (5 bases). Looked up from germline, CDR1 is KGHSH and CDR2 is LQKENI. CDR3 size: 15 residues. V lost 4 bases, J lost 8 bases, and 15 bases lay in between. CDR3 residues: CASSQFEVGDSPLHF. The CDR3 DNA follows: TGTGCCAGCTCACAATTCGAAGTGGGGGATTCACCCCTCCACTTT.

The sample holds many counts of this clonotype. This chain joins TRBV28 and TRBJ1-2; D not certain. Per germline, CDR1 MDHEN and CDR2 SYDVKM. Trimming took 5 bases from V and 3 from J, leaving 10 bases between them. The CDR3 loop spans 13 amino acids. In nucleotides, the CDR3 is TGTGCCAGCAGTAGTCAGTTGTACTATGGCTACACCTTC. Translation gives CASSSQLYYGYTF.

V gene TRBV19 combines with J gene TRBJ1-2; 7 bases fit TRBD1. The CDR3 is made up of 15 amino acids. Germline-derived CDR1 and CDR2 are LNHDA and SQIVND (reference sequence). The J segment lost 0 bases and the V segment lost 6 bases, leaving 7 bases of the junction unmatched. The DNA for the CDR3 is TGTGCCAGTAGCCAGGGGGTCCACGCTAACTATGGCTACACCTTC. Its protein product is CASSQGVHANYGYTF.

This chain links TRBV5-1 with TRBJ1-2, with TRBD1 identical over 12 bases. CDR1 is SGHRS and CDR2 is YFSETQ in the germline V gene. V gave up 4 bases and J gave up 4 bases; unmatched junction bases: 5. The CDR3 length is 15 residues. The CDR3 coding sequence is TGCGCCAGCAGCATCGGGACAGGGGGCGTCTATGGCTACACCTTC. Translated, it gives CASSIGTGGVYGYTF.

This clonotype was found many times. The CDR3 region is CASSVFDRDRGWYEQYF. CDR3 DNA: TGTGCCAGCAGTGTATTCGACCGGGACAGGGGGTGGTACGAGCAGTACTTC. This rearrangement joins TRBV28 to TRBJ2-7; TRBD1 matches 11 bases. Germline CDR1 and CDR2: MDHEN and SYDVKM. The CDR3 is 17 amino acids. V was clipped by 5 bases and J by 4 bases; unmatched bases: 13.

There are a few counts of this clonotype. The CDR3 reads CASSLRYGPADLYF. CDR3 nucleotide sequence: TGCGCCAGCAGCTTGAGATATGGGCCAGCCGATTTGTACTTC. The rearrangement uses TRBV5-1 and TRBJ2-5; D is uncertain. Per germline, CDR1 SGHRS and CDR2 YFSETQ. V lost 1 base to trimming and J lost 13 bases, with 20 bases between them. This CDR3 comprises 14 residues.

This rearrangement joins TRBV3-1 to TRBJ1-5; no reliable D call. CDR1 is LGHDT, CDR2 YNNKEL, per germline (reference sequence). Trimming removed 1 base at V and 2 bases at J, with 9 bases between. This CDR3 comprises 15 residues. The CDR3 region has the DNA TGTGCCAGCAGCCAAGGGGTTCATGGCAATCAGCCCCAGCATTTT. It yields the protein CASSQGVHGNQPQHF.

In this sample, this clonotype turned up a few times. The rearrangement uses TRBV6-1 and TRBJ2-4, with D uncertain. The CDR3 spans 15 residues. V dropped 2 bases and J dropped 0 bases, with 8 bases sitting between them. Germline V gene lookup returns CDR1 MNHNS and CDR2 SASEGT. The CDR3: CASSEMTEAKNIQYF. The CDR3 DNA follows: TGTGCCAGCAGTGAAATGACTGAAGCCAAAAACATTCAGTACTTC.

This chain joins TRBV7-9 and TRBJ1-3, with 7 bases that match TRBD1. After removal of 4 bases from V and 4 bases from J, the junction contained 7 bases not matched to a gene. The V gene's germline CDR1 is SEHNR and CDR2 FQNEAQ (reference sequence). This CDR3 has 15 amino acids. Here the CDR3 DNA reads TGTGCCAGCAGCTCTGACAGGGAGTCCGGAAACACCATATATTTT. Protein: CASSSDRESGNTIYF. Full variable domain (missing parts from reference TRBV7-9 and TRBJ1-3): DTGVSQNPRHKITKRGQNVTFRCDPISEHNRLYWYRQTLGQGPEFLTYFQNEAQLEKSRLLSDRFSAERPKGSFSTLEIQRTEQGDSAMYLCASSSDRESGNTIYFGEGSWLTVV.

This clonotype was seen only a few times. The chain uses TRBV7-9 and TRBJ1-2, with D hard to call. V dropped 1 base and J dropped 4 bases, with 13 bases sitting between them. This CDR3 is 15 amino acids long. The germline V gene has CDR1 SEHNR and CDR2 FQNEAQ (reference sequence). CDR3 bases: TGTGCCAGCAGCTTAGTCGCCGGCGGTGGCTATGGCTACACCTTC. It specifies CASSLVAGGGYGYTF.

Remarks on this clonotype: An end of the junction differs from the germline gene, which may be a read error. The chain employs TRBV2 and TRBJ1-6, with D unresolved. The CDR3 spans 16 residues. Germline V gives CDR1 SNHLY, CDR2 FYNNEI. Here the CDR3 reads CASSEGSDWKDSPLHF. The CDR3 bases are TGTGCCAGCAGTGAAGGATCGGACTGGAAGGATTCCCCCCTCCACTTT.